Below are 29 T cell receptor beta chains sequenced from a single sample in a study of T cell clones after liver transplantation. This table comes from immunoSEQ multiplex PCR, and its TCRdb copy is limited to in-frame clones, with some not included. The sample shows fewer than 110,000 clones, around 80% of them seen only once. Here the sequenced sample was CD4+ T cells from blood, taken about 50 months after liver transplant. The receptors were sampled from a human patient who received a liver transplant. A share of the T cells may be of graft donor origin.

Only one count was recorded for this clone. The chain has TRBV2 and TRBJ1-2; 7 nucleotides align to TRBD1. CDR3 length: 12 residues. Germline V gene sequence: CDR1 SNHLY, CDR2 FYNNEI. V lost 10 bases and J lost 5; bases outside the gene matches: 7. CDR3 sequence reads: CAIEQGHYGYTF. CDR3 coding DNA: TGTGCCATTGAACAGGGGCATTATGGCTACACCTTC.

In this sample, this clone turned up once. This chain uses TRBV27 with TRBJ1-1; no definite D call. The V gene's germline CDR1 is MNHEY and CDR2 SMNVEV (reference sequence). The CDR3 has 12 residues. V lost 8 bases, J lost 5 bases, and 12 bases lay in between. CDR3 nucleotides: TGTGCCAGCGGGGAGTTCGGGACTGAAGCTTTCTTT. Residues: CASGEFGTEAFF.

The chain joins TRBV5-3 to TRBJ1-4; tentatively, D is TRBD1 (6 bases). TRBV5-3 is reported as an ORF; its role is uncertain. V was trimmed by 0 bases and J by 5 bases, leaving 8 bases between them. The CDR3 runs 14 residues. The CDR3 is CARSLDRANEKLFF. The CDR3 bases are TGTGCCAGAAGCTTGGACAGGGCCAATGAAAAACTGTTTTTT.

The CDR3 here is CASSPDRSSVGNTIYF. In nucleotides, the CDR3 is TGCGCCAGCAGCCCGGACAGGAGCTCGGTAGGAAACACCATATATTTT. The chain joins TRBV5-1 to TRBJ1-3; 7 bases are shared with TRBD1. Germline lookup yields CDR1 SGHRS and CDR2 YFSETQ. The CDR3 is made up of 16 amino acids. Trimming at V came to 4 bases and at J to 4 bases, leaving 11 bases not matched to a gene.

The V and J genes are TRBV6-1 and TRBJ1-3; D might be TRBD1 (5 bases). Germline V gene sequence: CDR1 MNHNS, CDR2 SASEGT. Trimming pared 0 bases from V and 4 bases from J, leaving 10 bases between. This CDR3 comprises 15 residues. The CDR3 sequence is CASSEARGLGNTIYF. The CDR3 DNA reads TGTGCCAGCAGTGAAGCGAGGGGTTTGGGAAACACCATATATTTT.

This clone has a handful of counts. The CDR3 spells CASSQGQASGRPYNEQFF. The CDR3 DNA reads TGCGCCAGCAGCCAAGGTCAAGCCTCCGGGAGACCCTACAATGAGCAGTTCTTC. This sequence joins TRBV4-1 and TRBJ2-1; maybe TRBD2 (6 bases). V lost 1 base and J 2 bases, leaving 18 bases between the germline ends. This CDR3 contains 18 residues. From germline, CDR1 is MGHRA and CDR2 YSYEKL.

The J gene is TRBJ1-2, the V gene TRBV11-2, with D uncertain. The CDR3 is 13 amino acids. The ends were cut back, 5 bases at V and 6 bases at J, with 13 bases in the middle. Germline CDR1 and CDR2: SGHAT and FQNNGV. CDR3 coding DNA: TGTGCCAGCAGCGTCTCTAGCAGTCATGGCTACACCTTC. As protein: CASSVSSSHGYTF.

This clone has just one count. The chain recombines TRBV4-1 with TRBJ2-1; D gene ambiguous. Trimming pared 1 base from V and 6 bases from J, leaving 7 bases between. This CDR3 has 13 amino acids. The germline CDR1 and CDR2 sequences are MGHRA and YSYEKL. The CDR3 is CASSQVGVNEQFF. CDR3 DNA: TGCGCCAGCAGCCAAGTGGGTGTCAATGAGCAGTTCTTC.

The J gene is TRBJ1-1, the V gene TRBV18, with D maybe TRBD1 (5 bases). CDR3 length: 14 amino acids. V was clipped by 3 bases and J by 3 bases, with 11 bases between them. The germline CDR1 and CDR2 sequences are KGHSH and LQKENI. CDR3 residues: CASSPQGGDTEAFF. The DNA of the CDR3 is TGTGCCAGCTCACCTCAGGGAGGCGACACTGAAGCTTTCTTT.

In this sample, this clone turned up once. The V call is TRBV15, the J call TRBJ1-5; 10 bases are a match to TRBD1. Trimming removed 3 bases from V and 2 bases from J; junction bases left unmatched: 4. The CDR3 covers 16 residues. In germline, CDR1 is LNHNV, CDR2 YYDKDF (reference sequence). The CDR3 loop reads CATSSGTGDGNQPQHF. The CDR3 region has the DNA TGTGCCACCAGCAGCGGGACAGGGGATGGCAATCAGCCCCAGCATTTT.

This chain connects TRBV16 to TRBJ1-4; the match to TRBD1 covers 10 bases. The ends lost 2 bases at V and 6 bases at J; junction bases unmatched: 3. CDR1 KGHSY and CDR2 FQNENV come from the germline V gene. The CDR3 covers 15 residues. CDR3 sequence: CASSQADRGYEKLFF. DNA for the CDR3: TGTGCCAGCAGCCAAGCGGACAGGGGGTATGAAAAACTGTTTTTT.

This sequence joins TRBV6-1 and TRBJ1-2; 8 bases line up with TRBD1. Germline trimming cut 3 bases from V and 2 bases from J; bases unmatched to any gene: 5. Germline values: CDR1 MNHNS, CDR2 SASEGT. The CDR3 length is 15 residues. CDR3 sequence: CASSDRTGLNYGYTF. The CDR3 nucleotides read TGTGCCAGCAGTGACCGGACAGGGTTGAACTATGGCTACACCTTC.

This chain uses TRBV2 with TRBJ1-2, with a tentative D call TRBD1 (5 bases). V was pared by 4 bases and J by 8 bases, with 14 bases between. CDR1 is SNHLY, CDR2 FYNNEI, per germline. This CDR3 region has 13 residues. The CDR3 DNA reads TGTGCCAGCAGTGCGGGACCCTCCCAGGGCTACACCTTC. Translating gives CASSAGPSQGYTF.

V and J are TRBV7-9 and TRBJ2-2, with TRBD2 identical over 7 bases. Trimming removed 3 bases from V and 3 bases from J; junction bases left unmatched: 4. This CDR3 contains 15 residues. Germline V lookup: CDR1 SEHNR, CDR2 FQNEAQ (reference sequence). The CDR3 DNA follows: TGTGCCAGCAGCTTGCAGGGAGGGGACACCGGGGAGCTGTTTTTT. It yields the protein CASSLQGGDTGELFF.

This clone occurred a few times. The rearrangement joins TRBV7-3 to TRBJ1-2; D is possibly TRBD1 (6 bases). Germline V gene data show CDR1 as SGHTA and CDR2 as FQGTGA. The CDR3 is 15 amino acids. Trimming took off 5 bases at V and 8 bases at J, with 21 bases between the two ends. The CDR3 coding sequence is TGTGCCAGCAGCCCAACGGACGGGGGCAGGGAAGGCTACACCTTC. It specifies CASSPTDGGREGYTF.

This chain connects TRBV18 to TRBJ2-6; TRBD1 is a possible D gene (5 bases). The CDR3 covers 17 residues. Germline V gene sequence: CDR1 KGHSH, CDR2 LQKENI. Trimming shortened V by 0 bases and J by 4 bases, and 13 bases separated the two germline ends. The CDR3, as DNA: TGTGCCAGCTCACCACCGGCAGGGTGGTTGGGGGCCAACGTCCTGACTTTC. Its translation is CASSPPAGWLGANVLTF.

This chain connects TRBV20-1 to TRBJ2-7, with a possible D match to TRBD1 (5 bases). CDR3 length: 11 residues. V lost 6 bases and J lost 3, with 9 bases in between. The germline gives CDR1 DFQATT, CDR2 SNEGSKA (reference sequence). CDR3 DNA: TGCAGTGCGGCCAGGGTCTACGAGCAGTACTTC. Its protein product is CSAARVYEQYF.

This chain connects TRBV18 to TRBJ1-4; TRBD1 might be the D (5 bases). The germline CDR1 and CDR2 sequences are KGHSH and LQKENI. The CDR3 extends over 13 amino acids. Trimming cost V 3 bases and J 8 bases, with 10 bases left between them. The CDR3 bases are TGTGCCAGCTCACCTGGGGCCAGAGAAAAACTGTTTTTT. Protein product: CASSPGAREKLFF. The variable domain in full, with the rest retrieved from reference TRBV18 and TRBJ1-4, is NAGVMQNPRHLVRRRGQEARLRCSPMKGHSHVYWYRQLPEEGLKFMVYLQKENIIDESGMPKERFSAEFPKEGPSILRIQQVVRGDSAAYFCASSPGAREKLFFGSGTQLSVL.

The chain employs TRBV7-2 and TRBJ2-3; D is unclear. Trimming pared 6 bases from V and 3 bases from J, leaving 16 bases between. The length of the CDR3 is 15 residues. Per germline, CDR1 SGHTA and CDR2 FQGNSA. CDR3 nucleotide sequence: TGTGCCAGCAGTTTTGACCCACGGTCGACAGATACGCAGTATTTT. This translates into CASSFDPRSTDTQYF. Full variable domain (outside the CDR3, taken from reference TRBV7-2 and TRBJ2-3): GAGVSQSPSNKVTEKGKDVELRCDPISGHTALYWYRQSLGQGLEFLIYFQGNSAPDKSGLPSDRFSAERTGGSVSTLTIQRTQQEDSAVYLCASSFDPRSTDTQYFGPGTRLTVL.

CDR3 amino acids: CSATTYEQYF. The CDR3 DNA follows: TGCAGTGCTACTACCTACGAGCAGTACTTC. The gene calls are TRBV20-1 and TRBJ2-7; D is undetermined. This CDR3 comprises 10 residues. Germline V gene sequence: CDR1 DFQATT, CDR2 SNEGSKA (reference sequence). V lost 4 bases and J 2 bases, leaving 3 bases between the germline ends.

The chain links TRBV27 to TRBJ1-5; D is ambiguous. CDR1 is MNHEY, CDR2 SMNVEV, per germline (reference sequence). There are 13 residues in the CDR3. The V gene lost 6 bases and the J gene lost 0 bases, with 6 bases spanning the gap. The CDR3, as DNA: TGTGCCAGCAGACTAACTAGCAATCAGCCCCAGCATTTT. Amino acid sequence: CASRLTSNQPQHF.

This chain links TRBV6-5 with TRBJ1-1, with D uncertain. The CDR3 covers 12 residues. CDR1 and CDR2 (germline): MNHEY, SVGAGI. V was trimmed by 6 bases and J by 5 bases, leaving 10 bases between them. The CDR3 sequence is CASRGGPTEAFF. The CDR3 region has the DNA TGTGCCAGCAGAGGAGGGCCGACTGAAGCTTTCTTT.

J is TRBJ2-3 and V is TRBV15, with TRBD2 matching 8 bases. Germline V CDR1 and CDR2: LNHNV, YYDKDF (reference sequence). CDR3 size: 17 residues. V trimming: 0 bases; J trimming: 0 bases; junction bases outside the gene matches: 5. As DNA, the CDR3 is TGTGCCACCAGCAGAGACCAGGGACTAGGAAGCACAGATACGCAGTATTTT. Translating it yields CATSRDQGLGSTDTQYF.

This clone was seen a few times. The rearrangement uses TRBV20-1 and TRBJ1-4; D gene ambiguous. The V end was cut by 3 bases, the J end by 8 bases, with 4 bases between. The CDR3 is 10 amino acids. Germline V gene lookup returns CDR1 DFQATT and CDR2 SNEGSKA (reference sequence). CDR3 region: CSASLEKLFF. CDR3 coding DNA: TGCAGTGCTAGTTTGGAAAAACTGTTTTTT.

The chain carries TRBV5-1 and TRBJ2-5; D gene uncertain. Looked up from germline, CDR1 is SGHRS and CDR2 is YFSETQ. The CDR3 totals 15 residues. Trimming left V 0 bases short and J 5 bases short, with 14 bases between. The CDR3 DNA reads as TGCGCCAGCAGCTTGGGAGGTTCTTTAGGGGAGACCCAGTACTTC. Its protein is CASSLGGSLGETQYF.

This chain connects TRBV21-1 to TRBJ1-5; TRBD1 is the table's D call, not checked against the DNA. TRBV21-1 is a documented pseudogene. CDR3 length: 17 residues. The CDR3 coding sequence is TGTGCCAGCGTCCAAACTGACGAGAGGGGGCGCAGGCAGCCCCAGCATTTT. Residues: CASVQTDERGRRQPQHF.

This sequence joins TRBV14 and TRBJ2-4; no reliable D call. The CDR3 spans 14 residues. Germline V gene data show CDR1 as SGHDN and CDR2 as FVKESK. With 0 bases removed from V and 7 bases from J, the gap between germline ends came to 10 bases. For the CDR3, the DNA is TGTGCCAGCAGCCAAGATTCTCTAGTGAACATTCAGTACTTC. As protein: CASSQDSLVNIQYF.

This chain links TRBV5-4 with TRBJ1-1; TRBD1 agrees at 8 bases. The junction had 10 bases not matched to a gene; V was cut back by 4 bases and J by 2 bases. Germline V CDR1 and CDR2: SGHNT, YYREEE (reference sequence). The CDR3 length is 16 residues. Here the CDR3 DNA reads TGTGCCAGCAGCCCGACGACAGGGGTCCTTAACACTGAAGCTTTCTTT. Encoded protein: CASSPTTGVLNTEAFF.

This clone was recorded a few times. The chain combines TRBV19 with TRBJ1-4; 8 bases are a match to TRBD1. Germline loops: CDR1 LNHDA, CDR2 SQIVND (reference sequence). V lost 7 bases, J lost 5 bases, and 6 bases stayed unmatched. The CDR3 is made up of 14 amino acids. CDR3 residues: CASTQTGENEKLFF. The CDR3 DNA reads TGTGCCAGTACCCAGACAGGGGAAAATGAAAAACTGTTTTTT.